Listed below are T cell receptor beta chains from one sample, sequenced in a study of T-cell memory formation after mild COVID-19. TCRdb called the 5' RACE reads again in MiXCR, with one record for every CDR3 protein. The sample holds 150,000 or so distinct CDR3 sequences, roughly 15% seen once. The specimen was PBMCs or a T cell subset sorted from them (not recorded which). Receptors were obtained from an adult woman who had mild COVID-19 (a few samples of this study predate the infection). Cell type and time point are not known. Both conserved end residues are part of each CDR3. D genes are given only for firm matches. The size of a clone is reported for some rows only, either as once, few or many, or as a class for expanded clones.

d_gene: -
v_gene: TRBV10-3
abundance: -
j_gene: TRBJ1-1
CDR3aa: CAISEDMPSEAFF
CDR3nt: TGTGCCATCAGTGAAGACATGCCGAGTGAAGCTTTCTTT

d_gene: -
v_gene: TRBV5-1
abundance: -
j_gene: TRBJ1-1
CDR3aa: CASRHTGSEAFF
CDR3nt: TGCGCCAGCAGGCATACAGGGTCTGAAGCTTTCTTT

d_gene: -
v_gene: TRBV15
abundance: many
j_gene: TRBJ2-1
CDR3aa: CATSREPPFLLAGRNEQFF
CDR3nt: TGTGCCACCAGCAGAGAACCCCCGTTTTTACTCGCGGGACGCAATGAGCAGTTCTTC

d_gene: TRBD1
v_gene: TRBV29-1
abundance: many
j_gene: TRBJ2-1
CDR3aa: CSVDHRIGTGGMREQFF
CDR3nt: TGCAGCGTAGACCACCGGATCGGGACAGGGGGCATGCGTGAGCAGTTCTTC

d_gene: -
v_gene: TRBV28
abundance: few
j_gene: TRBJ2-1
CDR3aa: CASSGNSYNEQFF
CDR3nt: TGTGCCAGCAGCGGAAACTCCTACAATGAGCAGTTCTTC

d_gene: -
v_gene: TRBV5-6
abundance: many
j_gene: TRBJ2-5
CDR3aa: CASSRLETQYF
CDR3nt: TGTGCCAGCAGCCGATTGGAGACCCAGTACTTC

d_gene: TRBD2
v_gene: TRBV18
abundance: -
j_gene: TRBJ2-7
CDR3aa: CASSLPGLADYEQYF
CDR3nt: TGTGCCAGCTCACTCCCGGGACTAGCGGACTACGAGCAGTACTTC

d_gene: TRBD2
v_gene: TRBV5-5
abundance: -
j_gene: TRBJ2-3
CDR3aa: CASSLVGGSSGAGTDTQYF
CDR3nt: TGTGCCAGCAGCTTGGTGGGGGGTTCTAGCGGGGCCGGCACAGATACGCAGTATTTT

d_gene: -
v_gene: TRBV12-3/TRBV12-4
abundance: -
j_gene: TRBJ2-1
CDR3aa: CASSLAGGPPEQFF
CDR3nt: TGTGCCAGCAGTTTAGCGGGGGGGCCTCCCGAGCAGTTCTTC

d_gene: -
v_gene: TRBV7-8
abundance: few
j_gene: TRBJ1-2
CDR3aa: CASSGPENGYTF
CDR3nt: TGTGCCAGCAGCGGACCAGAGAATGGCTACACCTTC

d_gene: TRBD1
v_gene: TRBV6-1
abundance: once
j_gene: TRBJ1-4
CDR3aa: CASSVGQGRSEKLFF
CDR3nt: TGTGCCAGCAGTGTGGGACAGGGGAGGAGTGAAAAACTGTTTTTT

d_gene: -
v_gene: TRBV18
abundance: -
j_gene: TRBJ2-2
CDR3aa: CASSPRLPGDTGELFF
CDR3nt: TGTGCCAGCTCACCACGCCTACCAGGGGACACCGGGGAGCTGTTTTTT

d_gene: TRBD2
v_gene: TRBV29-1
abundance: -
j_gene: TRBJ2-3
CDR3aa: CSVGRWTGRTFSGRIADTQYF
CDR3nt: TGCAGCGTTGGCCGGTGGACAGGGAGGACTTTTAGCGGGAGGATCGCAGATACGCAGTATTTT

d_gene: -
v_gene: TRBV29-1
abundance: -
j_gene: TRBJ2-5
CDR3aa: CSVEGDRLSQYF
CDR3nt: TGCAGCGTTGAAGGCGACAGGTTGTCCCAGTACTTC

d_gene: TRBD1
v_gene: TRBV12-3/TRBV12-4
abundance: -
j_gene: TRBJ2-2
CDR3aa: CASSRTGSNTGELFF
CDR3nt: TGTGCCAGCAGTAGGACAGGGTCGAACACCGGGGAGCTGTTTTTT